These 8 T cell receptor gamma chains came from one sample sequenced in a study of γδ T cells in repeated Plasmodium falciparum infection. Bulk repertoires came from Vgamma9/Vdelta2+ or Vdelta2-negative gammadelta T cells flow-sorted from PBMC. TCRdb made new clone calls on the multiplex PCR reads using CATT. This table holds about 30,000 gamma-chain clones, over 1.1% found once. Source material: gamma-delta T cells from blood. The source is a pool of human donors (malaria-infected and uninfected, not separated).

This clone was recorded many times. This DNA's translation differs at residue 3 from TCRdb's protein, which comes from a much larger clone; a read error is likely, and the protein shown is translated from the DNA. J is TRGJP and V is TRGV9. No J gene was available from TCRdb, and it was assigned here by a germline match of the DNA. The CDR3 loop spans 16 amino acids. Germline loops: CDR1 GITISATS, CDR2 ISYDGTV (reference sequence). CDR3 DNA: TGTGCCTCGTGGGCTCCTCAAGAGTTGGGCAAAAAAATCAAGGTATTT. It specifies CASWAPQELGKKIKVF.

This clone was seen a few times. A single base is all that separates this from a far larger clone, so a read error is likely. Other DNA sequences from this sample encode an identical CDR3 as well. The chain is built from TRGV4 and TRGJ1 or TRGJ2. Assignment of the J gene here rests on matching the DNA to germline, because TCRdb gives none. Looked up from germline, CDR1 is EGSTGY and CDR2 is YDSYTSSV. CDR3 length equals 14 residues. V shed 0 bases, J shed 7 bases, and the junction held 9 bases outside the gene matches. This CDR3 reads CATWDGPGYYKKLF. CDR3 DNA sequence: TGTGCCACCTGGGATGGGCCTGGATACTATAAGAAACTCTTT.

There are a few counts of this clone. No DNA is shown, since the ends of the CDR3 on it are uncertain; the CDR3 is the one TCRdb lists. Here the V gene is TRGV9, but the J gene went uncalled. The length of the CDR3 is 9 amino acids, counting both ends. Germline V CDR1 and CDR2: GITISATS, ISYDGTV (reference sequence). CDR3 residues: CALGPKKLF.

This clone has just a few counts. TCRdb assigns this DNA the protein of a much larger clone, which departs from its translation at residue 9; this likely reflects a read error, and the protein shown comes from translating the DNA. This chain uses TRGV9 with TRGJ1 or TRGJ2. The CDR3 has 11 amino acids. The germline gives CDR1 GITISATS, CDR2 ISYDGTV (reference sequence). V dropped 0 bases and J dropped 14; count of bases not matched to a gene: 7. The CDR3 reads CALWEVPGELF. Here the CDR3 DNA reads TGTGCCTTGTGGGAGGTGCCTGGGGAACTCTTT.

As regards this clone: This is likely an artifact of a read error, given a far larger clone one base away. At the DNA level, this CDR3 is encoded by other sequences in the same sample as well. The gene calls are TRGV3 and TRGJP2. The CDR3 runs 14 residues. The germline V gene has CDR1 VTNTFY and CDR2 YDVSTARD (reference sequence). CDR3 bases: TGCGCCACCTGGGACAGGCTCTTTGATTGGATCAAGACGTTT. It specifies CATWDRLFDWIKTF.

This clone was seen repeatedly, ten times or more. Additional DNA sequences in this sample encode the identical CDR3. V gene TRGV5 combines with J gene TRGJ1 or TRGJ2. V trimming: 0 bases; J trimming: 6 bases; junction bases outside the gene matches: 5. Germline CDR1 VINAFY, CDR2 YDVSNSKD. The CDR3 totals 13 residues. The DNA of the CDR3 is TGTGCCACCTGGGACAGGCCGGTTTATAAGAAACTCTTT. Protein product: CATWDRPVYKKLF.

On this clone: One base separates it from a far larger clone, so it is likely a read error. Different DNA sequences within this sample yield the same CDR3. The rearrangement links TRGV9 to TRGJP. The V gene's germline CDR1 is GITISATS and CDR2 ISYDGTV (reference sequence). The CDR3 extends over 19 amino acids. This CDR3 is CALWDETGVGELGKKIKVF. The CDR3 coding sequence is TGTGCCTTGTGGGATGAAACCGGAGTGGGAGAGTTGGGCAAAAAGATCAAGGTATTT.

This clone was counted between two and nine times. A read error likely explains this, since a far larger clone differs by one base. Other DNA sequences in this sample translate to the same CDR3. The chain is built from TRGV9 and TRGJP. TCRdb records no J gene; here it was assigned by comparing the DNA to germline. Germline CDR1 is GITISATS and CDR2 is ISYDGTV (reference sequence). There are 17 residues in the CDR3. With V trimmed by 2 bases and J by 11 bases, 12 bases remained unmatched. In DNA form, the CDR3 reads TGTGCCTTGTGGGAGGATCACACAGGGCTGGGCAAAAAAATCAAGGTATTT. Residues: CALWEDHTGLGKKIKVF.